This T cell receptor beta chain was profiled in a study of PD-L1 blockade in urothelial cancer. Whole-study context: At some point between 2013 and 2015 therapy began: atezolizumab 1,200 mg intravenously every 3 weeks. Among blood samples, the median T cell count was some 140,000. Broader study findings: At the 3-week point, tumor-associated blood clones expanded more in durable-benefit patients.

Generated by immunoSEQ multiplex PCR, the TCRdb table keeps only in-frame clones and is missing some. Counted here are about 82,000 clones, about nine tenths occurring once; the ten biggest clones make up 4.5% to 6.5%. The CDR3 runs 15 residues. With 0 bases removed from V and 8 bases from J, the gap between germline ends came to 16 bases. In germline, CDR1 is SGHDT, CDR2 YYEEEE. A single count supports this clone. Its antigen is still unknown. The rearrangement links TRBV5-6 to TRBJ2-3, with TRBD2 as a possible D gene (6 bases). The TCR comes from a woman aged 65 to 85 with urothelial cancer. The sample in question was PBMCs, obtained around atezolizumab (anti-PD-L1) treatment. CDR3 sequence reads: CASSLGRGQGGTQYF. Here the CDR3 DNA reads TGTGCCAGCAGCTTGGGGAGGGGTCAAGGCGGTACGCAGTATTTT.